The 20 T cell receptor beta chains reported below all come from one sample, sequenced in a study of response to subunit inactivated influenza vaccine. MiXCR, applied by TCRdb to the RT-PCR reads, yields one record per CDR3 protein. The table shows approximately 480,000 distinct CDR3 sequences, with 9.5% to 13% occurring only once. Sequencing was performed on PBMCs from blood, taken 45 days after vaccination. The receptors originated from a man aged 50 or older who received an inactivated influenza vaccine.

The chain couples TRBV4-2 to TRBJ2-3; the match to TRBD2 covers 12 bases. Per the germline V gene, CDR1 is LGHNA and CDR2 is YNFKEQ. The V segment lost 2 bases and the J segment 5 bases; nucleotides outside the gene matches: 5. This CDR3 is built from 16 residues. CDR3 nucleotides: TGTGCCAGCAGCCAAACCGGGACTAGCGGGTTAGATACGCAGTATTTT. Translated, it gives CASSQTGTSGLDTQYF.

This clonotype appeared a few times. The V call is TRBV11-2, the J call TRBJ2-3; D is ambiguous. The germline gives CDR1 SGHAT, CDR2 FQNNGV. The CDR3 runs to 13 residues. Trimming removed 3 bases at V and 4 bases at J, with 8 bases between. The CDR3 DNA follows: TGTGCCAGCAGCTTTGGTCGGCCAGATACGCAGTATTTT. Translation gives CASSFGRPDTQYF.

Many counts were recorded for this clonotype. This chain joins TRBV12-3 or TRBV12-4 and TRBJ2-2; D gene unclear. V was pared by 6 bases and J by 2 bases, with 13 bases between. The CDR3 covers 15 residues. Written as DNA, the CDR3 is TGTGCCAGCAGCCGTGCCGCCTCAAACACCGGGGAGCTGTTTTTT. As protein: CASSRAASNTGELFF.

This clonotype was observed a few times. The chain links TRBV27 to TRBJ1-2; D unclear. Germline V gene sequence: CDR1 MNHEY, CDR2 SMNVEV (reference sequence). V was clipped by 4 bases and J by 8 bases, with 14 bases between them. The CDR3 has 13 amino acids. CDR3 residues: CASSSAQFLGYTF. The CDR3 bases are TGTGCCAGCAGTTCAGCGCAGTTCCTGGGCTACACCTTC.

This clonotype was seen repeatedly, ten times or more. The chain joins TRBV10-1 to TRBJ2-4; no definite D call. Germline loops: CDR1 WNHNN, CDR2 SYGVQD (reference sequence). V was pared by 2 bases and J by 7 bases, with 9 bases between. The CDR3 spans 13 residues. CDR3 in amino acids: CASSEGPWNIQYF. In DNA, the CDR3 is TGCGCCAGCAGTGAGGGGCCCTGGAACATTCAGTACTTC.

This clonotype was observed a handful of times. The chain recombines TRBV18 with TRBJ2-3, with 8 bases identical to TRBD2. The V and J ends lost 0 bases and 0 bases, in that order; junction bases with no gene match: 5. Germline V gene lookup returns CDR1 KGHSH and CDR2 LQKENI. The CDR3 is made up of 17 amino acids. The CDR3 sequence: CASSPPVAGLSTDTQYF. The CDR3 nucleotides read TGTGCCAGCTCACCACCGGTAGCGGGGCTTAGCACAGATACGCAGTATTTT.

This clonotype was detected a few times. CDR3 in DNA: TGCAGTGGGAGGGCTGGGAGTAGCACAGATACGCAGTATTTT. It encodes CSGRAGSSTDTQYF. The chain couples TRBV20-1 to TRBJ2-3; D is possibly TRBD2 (6 bases). Germline CDR1 DFQATT, CDR2 SNEGSKA (reference sequence). V shed 7 bases and J shed 0 bases, with 14 bases lying between them. The CDR3 loop spans 14 amino acids.

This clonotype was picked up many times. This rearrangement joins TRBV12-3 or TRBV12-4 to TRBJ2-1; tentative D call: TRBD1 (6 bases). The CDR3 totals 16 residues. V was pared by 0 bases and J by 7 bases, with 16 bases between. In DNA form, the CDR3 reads TGTGCCAGCAGTTTAGCGCAGGGGATCGATTGGAATGAGCAGTTCTTC. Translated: CASSLAQGIDWNEQFF.

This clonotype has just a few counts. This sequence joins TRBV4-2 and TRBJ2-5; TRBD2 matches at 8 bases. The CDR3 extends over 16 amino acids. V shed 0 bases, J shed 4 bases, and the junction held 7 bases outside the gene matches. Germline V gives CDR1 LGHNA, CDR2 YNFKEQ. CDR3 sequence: CASSQESGLGGETQYF. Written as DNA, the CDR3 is TGTGCCAGCAGCCAAGAGTCGGGACTAGGTGGAGAGACCCAGTACTTC.

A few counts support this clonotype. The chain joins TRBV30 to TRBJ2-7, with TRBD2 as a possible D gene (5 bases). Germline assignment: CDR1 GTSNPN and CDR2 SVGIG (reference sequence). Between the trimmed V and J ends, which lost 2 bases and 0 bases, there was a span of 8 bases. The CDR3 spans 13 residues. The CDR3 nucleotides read TGTGCCTGGAGTTCCGGGATCTCCTACGAGCAGTACTTC. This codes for CAWSSGISYEQYF.

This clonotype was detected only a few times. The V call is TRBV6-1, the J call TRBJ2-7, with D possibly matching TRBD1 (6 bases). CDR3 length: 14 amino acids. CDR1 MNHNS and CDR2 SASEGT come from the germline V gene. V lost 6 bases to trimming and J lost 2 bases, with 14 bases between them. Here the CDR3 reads CASRPGTITYEQYF. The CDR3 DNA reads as TGTGCCAGCAGACCCGGGACAATTACCTACGAGCAGTACTTC.

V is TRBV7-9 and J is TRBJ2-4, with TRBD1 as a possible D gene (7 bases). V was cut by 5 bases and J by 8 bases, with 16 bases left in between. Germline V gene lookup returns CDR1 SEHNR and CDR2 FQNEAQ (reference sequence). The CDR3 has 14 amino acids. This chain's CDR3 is CASSPDSGGYIQYF. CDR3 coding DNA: TGTGCCAGCAGCCCAGACTCAGGGGGGTACATTCAGTACTTC.

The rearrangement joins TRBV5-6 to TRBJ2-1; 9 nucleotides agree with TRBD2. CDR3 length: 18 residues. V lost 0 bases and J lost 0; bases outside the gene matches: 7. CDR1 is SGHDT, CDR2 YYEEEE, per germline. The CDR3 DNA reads TGTGCCAGCAGCTTGGAACTAGCGGGTGCCCTCTCCTACAATGAGCAGTTCTTC. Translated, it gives CASSLELAGALSYNEQFF.

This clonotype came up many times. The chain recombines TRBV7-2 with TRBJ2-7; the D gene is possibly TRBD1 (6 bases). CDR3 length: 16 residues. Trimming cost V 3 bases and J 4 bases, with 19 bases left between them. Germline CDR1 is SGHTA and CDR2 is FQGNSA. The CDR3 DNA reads TGTGCCAGCAGCTTGGAACGAGCGACAGGAATTTACGAGCAGTACTTC. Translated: CASSLERATGIYEQYF. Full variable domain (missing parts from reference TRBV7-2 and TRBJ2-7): GAGVSQSPSNKVTEKGKDVELRCDPISGHTALYWYRQSLGQGLEFLIYFQGNSAPDKSGLPSDRFSAERTGGSVSTLTIQRTQQEDSAVYLCASSLERATGIYEQYFGPGTRLTVT.

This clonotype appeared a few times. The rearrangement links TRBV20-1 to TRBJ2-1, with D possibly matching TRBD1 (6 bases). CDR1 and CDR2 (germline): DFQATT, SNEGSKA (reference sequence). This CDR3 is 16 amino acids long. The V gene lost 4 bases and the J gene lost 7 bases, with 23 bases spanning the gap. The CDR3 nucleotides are TGCAGTGCTACATCCTCGAGACAGGCCTTTCAAAATGAGCAGTTCTTC. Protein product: CSATSSRQAFQNEQFF.

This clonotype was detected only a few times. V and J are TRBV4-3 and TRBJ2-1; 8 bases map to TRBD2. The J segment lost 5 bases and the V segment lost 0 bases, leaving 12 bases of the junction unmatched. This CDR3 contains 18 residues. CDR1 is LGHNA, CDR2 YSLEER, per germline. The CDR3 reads CASSQEPPREGLDNEQFF. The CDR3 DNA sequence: TGCGCCAGCAGCCAAGAACCGCCCCGGGAGGGCCTCGACAATGAGCAGTTCTTC.

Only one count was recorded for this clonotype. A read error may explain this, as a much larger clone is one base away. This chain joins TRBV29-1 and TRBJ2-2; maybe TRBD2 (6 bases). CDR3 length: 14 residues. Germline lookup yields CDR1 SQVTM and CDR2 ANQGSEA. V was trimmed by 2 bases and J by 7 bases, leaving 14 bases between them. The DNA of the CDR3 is TGCAGCGTTGAATCGGGACTCCAGCGCGGGGAGCTGTTTTTT. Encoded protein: CSVESGLQRGELFF.

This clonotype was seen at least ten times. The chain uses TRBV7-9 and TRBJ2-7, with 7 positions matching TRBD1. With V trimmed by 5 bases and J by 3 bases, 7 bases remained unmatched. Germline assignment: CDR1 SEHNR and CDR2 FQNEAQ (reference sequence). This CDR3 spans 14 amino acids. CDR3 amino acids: CASSPRQGGYEQYF. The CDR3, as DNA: TGTGCCAGCAGCCCTCGACAGGGCGGCTACGAGCAGTACTTC.

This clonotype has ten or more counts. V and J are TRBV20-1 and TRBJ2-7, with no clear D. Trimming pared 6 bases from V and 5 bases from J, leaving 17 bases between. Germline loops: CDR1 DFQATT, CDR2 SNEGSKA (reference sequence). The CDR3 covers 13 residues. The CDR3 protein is CSAPRGIENEQYF. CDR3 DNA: TGCAGTGCCCCCAGAGGTATTGAGAACGAGCAGTACTTC.

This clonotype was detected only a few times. The CDR3 here is CASSQVGTGAGEQFF. CDR3 sequence (DNA): TGTGCCAGCAGCCAAGTAGGGACAGGGGCTGGTGAGCAGTTCTTC. The chain joins TRBV4-2 to TRBJ2-1; 10 bases match TRBD1. This CDR3 is built from 15 residues. The germline gives CDR1 LGHNA, CDR2 YNFKEQ. The trim removed 1 base at V and 9 bases at J, leaving 6 bases unmatched.